This T cell receptor (beta chain) was sequenced during a study of identical twins. Study-wide results and limits: While abundant cord blood beta clonotypes carried fewer insertions, memory repertoires showed no such pattern.

TCRdb reprocessed the 5' RACE reads with MiXCR, giving one entry per CDR3 protein. This sample has hundreds of thousands of distinct CDR3 sequences; approximately 8.5% occur once, and the top ten carry less than 2.5%. In the case of this clonotype: Its antigen is currently unknown.

The CDR3 consists of 14 residues. V was cut by 5 bases and J by 6 bases, with 16 bases left in between. Germline V lookup: CDR1 LGHNA, CDR2 YNFKEQ. In addition, the sample was reused for a study of yellow fever vaccine responses in identical twins.

The rearrangement joins TRBV4-2 to TRBJ1-1; D unresolved. The source material was memory (CD45RO+) T cells sorted from blood. The clonotype was recovered from a woman between 18 and 29 years old in good health. The CDR3 DNA reads TGTGCCAGCAGCGCCGGGCTCCTCTGCTCTGAAGCTTTCTTT. It is translated as CASSAGLLCSEAFF.